This entry describes one TCR beta chain. Its antigen is not known. CD8 cells classed as naive were CD45RO-negative and positively selected for CCR7, excluding terminally differentiated effector memory CD45RA+ cells. The method was immunoSEQ multiplex PCR; TCRdb's version includes in-frame clones alone and lacks a portion of them. The data show about 2 million clones, with approximately 95% seen just once and roughly 1% held by the top ten. This record belongs to a study of shared clonotypes between healthy human individuals. General study points: Few donors limited the genetic and exposure-history diversity represented.

The TCR comes from a man aged 18 to 30 in good health. The specimen sequenced was naive CD8+ T cells sorted from blood.

The chain's CDR3 is CASSLPPYRAFF. In DNA, the CDR3 is TGTGCCAGCAGCTTACCCCCCTATAGAGCTTTCTTT. The chain employs TRBV11-2 and TRBJ1-1; D not resolved. Between the trimmed V and J ends, which lost 2 bases and 10 bases, there was a span of 11 bases. CDR3 length: 12 residues. The germline V gene has CDR1 SGHAT and CDR2 FQNNGV. The entire variable domain, with the rest obtained from reference TRBV11-2 and TRBJ1-1, is as follows: EAGVAQSPRYKIIEKRQSVAFWCNPISGHATLYWYQQILGQGPKLLIQFQNNGVVDDSQLPKDRFSAERLKGVDSTLKIQPAKLEDSAVYLCASSLPPYRAFFGQGTRLTVV.